What follows describes a single T cell receptor beta chain. Its antigen is not identified. The CDR3 runs to 16 residues. CDR1 is MGHRA and CDR2 is YSYEKL in the germline V gene. V dropped 1 base and J dropped 0 bases, with 10 bases sitting between them. It was with 60 Vbeta and 13 Jbeta primers that the PCR ran. The protocol was immunoSEQ multiplex PCR, while the TCRdb copy is restricted to in-frame clones and leaves out a portion. Of some 81,000 clones listed, 72% are singletons. The data belong to a study of cytomegalovirus exposure and HLA in healthy donors. Study-wide results and caveats: A few V segments could not be told apart, such as TRBV6-2 and TRBV6-3, and were left out. A further, later analysis showed that HLA-associated TCR beta chains (compared with equally common others) were more clonally expanded. An apparent linkage of common viral pathogens to several of the most significant clusters emerged in a later analysis.

The clonotype was recovered from a woman between 40 and 55 years old in good health and CMV-seropositive. The chain joins TRBV4-1 to TRBJ2-4; weak D call: TRBD1 (5 bases). Sequenced input: PBMCs. The CDR3 protein is CASSQVSGLAKNIQYF. CDR3 coding DNA: TGCGCCAGCAGCCAAGTCTCAGGGCTAGCCAAAAACATTCAGTACTTC.